This T cell receptor (beta chain) emerged from a study of T cell responses to AZD1222 COVID-19 vaccine. Study-wide findings and caveats: The number of AZD1222 recipients seropositive at baseline was only 5 to 7. Spike-specific TCR breadth and depth grew following two AZD1222 doses. Mostly white British, mostly female donors; authors suggested clonal diversity may be underestimated.

The repertoire was sequenced with immunoSEQ multiplex PCR; TCRdb's copy has only in-frame clones and lacks some. The data hold some 280,000 clones, with 90% to 95% observed a single time. CDR1 and CDR2 from the germline V gene are SGHDT and YYEEEE. V lost 6 bases, J lost 1 base, and 13 bases lay in between. This CDR3 is built from 14 residues. Samples with a second dose at about 4 or about 12 weeks were pooled together. Note on this clone: Its antigen remains unidentified.

The sample in question was peripheral blood, obtained 28 days after the second AZD1222 dose. The chain combines TRBV5-6 with TRBJ1-2, with D possibly being TRBD1 (6 bases). The sequence derives from an adult who received the AZD1222 COVID-19 vaccine. CDR3 sequence reads: CASTSGTSNYGYTF. CDR3 in DNA: TGTGCCAGCACCTCCGGGACAAGTAACTATGGCTACACCTTC.